Listed here are 19 T cell receptor beta chains from one sample, sequenced in a study of molecular identifiers for immune sequencing clone quantification. TCRdb processed the PCR reads anew with MiXCR; each CDR3 protein has one entry. The sample shows about 630,000 distinct CDR3 sequences, roughly 25% of them seen only once. The sample was naive CD8+ T cells from blood, with Jurkat cell RNA spiked in. Regarding subset: FACS-sorted CD8+CD4-CCR7+CD45RA+ naive T cells. These receptors were obtained from a human donor in good health. Some libraries in this study had Jurkat cell RNA spiked in.

This clonotype showed up just a few times. The chain combines TRBV5-1 with TRBJ1-3; D not certain. This CDR3 comprises 15 residues. V was cut by 0 bases and J by 2 bases, with 9 bases left in between. CDR1 SGHRS and CDR2 YFSETQ come from the germline V gene. The CDR3 nucleotides are TGCGCCAGCAGCTTGGAGGGTGCAGCTGGAAACACCATATATTTT. It encodes CASSLEGAAGNTIYF. Variable domain in full (rest from reference TRBV5-1 and TRBJ1-3): KAGVTQTPRYLIKTRGQQVTLSCSPISGHRSVSWYQQTPGQGLQFLFEYFSETQRNKGNFPGRFSGRQFSNSRSEMNVSTLELGDSALYLCASSLEGAAGNTIYFGEGSWLTVV.

With respect to this clonotype: Without the conserved terminal phenylalanine or tryptophan, this CDR3 likely stems from a read error. CDR3 region: CASSFGGEAFS. The CDR3 DNA reads TGTGCCAGCAGTTTCGGAGGGGAAGCTTTCTCT. The V gene is TRBV6-2 or TRBV6-3, the J gene TRBJ1-1; the D is unclear. Germline assignment: CDR1 MNHEY and CDR2 SVGEGT. The CDR3 extends over 11 amino acids. Trimming removed 4 bases at V and 8 bases at J, with 8 bases between.

This chain joins TRBV5-1 and TRBJ1-6; D is undetermined. Between the trimmed V and J ends, which lost 0 bases and 7 bases, there was a span of 14 bases. Germline V CDR1 and CDR2: SGHRS, YFSETQ. CDR3 length: 16 amino acids. CDR3 sequence (DNA): TGCGCCAGCAGCTTGGAGGTACAGCTTGTGAATTCACCCCTCCACTTT. Its protein is CASSLEVQLVNSPLHF. Drawing the rest from reference TRBV5-1 and TRBJ1-6, the complete variable domain is KAGVTQTPRYLIKTRGQQVTLSCSPISGHRSVSWYQQTPGQGLQFLFEYFSETQRNKGNFPGRFSGRQFSNSRSEMNVSTLELGDSALYLCASSLEVQLVNSPLHFGNGTRLTVT.

V gene TRBV16 combines with J gene TRBJ2-7; no clear D gene. This CDR3 spans 15 amino acids. Between the trimmed V and J ends, which lost 2 bases and 5 bases, there was a span of 16 bases. Germline CDR1 reads KGHSY; CDR2 reads FQNENV. This CDR3 reads CASSQGSGPHDEQYF. In DNA form, the CDR3 reads TGTGCCAGCAGCCAAGGCTCTGGGCCTCACGACGAGCAGTACTTC.

Note on this clonotype: A much more abundant neighbour one base away suggests this may be a read error. No conserved phenylalanine or tryptophan is present at the end of the CDR3, so a read error is the likely explanation. The chain employs TRBV6-5 and TRBJ1-1, with no clear D. The germline V and J ends were trimmed by 5 bases and 0 bases, with 7 bases remaining between them. In germline, CDR1 is MNHEY, CDR2 SVGAGI. CDR3 size: 13 residues. This CDR3 is CASSQPLNTEAFS. CDR3 sequence (DNA): TGTGCCAGCAGTCAGCCCTTGAACACTGAAGCTTTCTCT.

As regards this clonotype: A much larger clone sits a single nucleotide away, making a read error possible. The chain couples TRBV2 to TRBJ1-1; 7 bases line up with TRBD1. The V gene's germline CDR1 is SNHLY and CDR2 FYNNEI. This CDR3 is built from 16 residues. Trimming at V came to 4 bases and at J to 0 bases, leaving 8 bases not matched to a gene. The CDR3 bases are TGTGCCAGCAGTGTAGGCCCGGGACAGATGAACACTGAAGCTTTCTTT. Translation gives CASSVGPGQMNTEAFF.

The V call is TRBV9, the J call TRBJ1-1, with TRBD1 matching over 9 bases. The germline CDR1 and CDR2 sequences are SGDLS and YYNGEE. V gave up 3 bases and J gave up 4 bases; unmatched junction bases: 7. This CDR3 contains 15 residues. CDR3 bases: TGTGCCAGCAGCGACGGGACAGGGTTTGCCACTGAAGCTTTCTTT. Translated: CASSDGTGFATEAFF.

This clonotype was found a few times. The CDR3 carries no conserved terminal phenylalanine or tryptophan, so it likely arises from a read error. The chain carries TRBV12-3 or TRBV12-4 and TRBJ1-4, with D tentatively TRBD1 (5 bases). CDR3 length equals 12 residues. V lost 6 bases and J 14 bases, leaving 16 bases between the germline ends. CDR3 sequence (DNA): TGTGCCAGCAGCTCGGACGGGGCAAGGCTGTTTCTT. This encodes CASSSDGARLFL.

The V gene is TRBV19, the J gene TRBJ1-5; a possible D gene is TRBD1 (5 bases). The CDR3 length is 14 residues. V gave up 9 bases and J gave up 10 bases, with 22 bases separating them. The germline gives CDR1 LNHDA, CDR2 SQIVND (reference sequence). The CDR3 here is CASTTGIGRVPQHF. CDR3 coding DNA: TGTGCCAGCACCACCGGGATTGGCAGGGTACCCCAGCATTTT.

The gene calls are TRBV14 and TRBJ2-7, with D possibly being TRBD2 (6 bases). Germline V gene lookup returns CDR1 SGHDN and CDR2 FVKESK. The CDR3 has 13 residues. The V gene lost 1 base and the J gene lost 8 bases, with 12 bases spanning the gap. The CDR3 here is CASSQGLGGKQYF. CDR3 bases: TGTGCCAGCAGCCAAGGGCTAGGCGGGAAGCAGTACTTC.

The chain recombines TRBV19 with TRBJ2-1; a weak D match, TRBD2 (5 bases). Between the trimmed V and J ends, which lost 6 bases and 0 bases, there was a span of 12 bases. CDR1 and CDR2 (germline): LNHDA, SQIVND (reference sequence). There are 15 residues in the CDR3. CDR3 protein: CASRPGTRSYNEQFF. The DNA of the CDR3 is TGTGCCAGTAGGCCGGGAACCCGCTCCTACAATGAGCAGTTCTTC.

This chain connects TRBV2 to TRBJ2-5; D gene ambiguous. Germline V gene data show CDR1 as SNHLY and CDR2 as FYNNEI. Trimming removed 8 bases at V and 3 bases at J, with 13 bases between. The CDR3 runs 13 residues. The chain's CDR3 is CASQPRVKETQYF. As DNA, the CDR3 is TGTGCCAGCCAGCCACGGGTGAAAGAGACCCAGTACTTC.

Details on this clonotype: A much larger clone lies one base from this, so it may be a read error. The chain carries TRBV2 and TRBJ1-1; TRBD1 is a possible D gene (6 bases). CDR3 length equals 16 residues. From germline, CDR1 is SNHLY and CDR2 FYNNEI. DNA of the CDR3: TGTGCCAGCAGCGTAGGGGGAACTGGAACGAACACTGAAACTTTCTTT. Its translation is CASSVGGTGTNTETFF.

This clonotype appeared many times. This chain joins TRBV6-1 and TRBJ1-5, with D tentatively TRBD1 (6 bases). CDR1 and CDR2 from the germline V gene are MNHNS and SASEGT. This CDR3 contains 16 residues. Trimming cost V 3 bases and J 3 bases, with 15 bases left between them. The CDR3: CASSDTTGYSNQPQHF. The CDR3 nucleotides are TGTGCCAGCAGTGATACTACAGGGTATTCCAATCAGCCCCAGCATTTT.

About this clonotype: One base away lies a much larger clone, so this may be a sequencing read error. CDR3 bases: TGCAGTGCTAGAGATCTGGTGGGGCAGAACACCGGGGGGCTGTTTTTT. This translates into CSARDLVGQNTGGLFF. The V gene is TRBV20-1, the J gene TRBJ2-2; D might be TRBD2 (6 bases). Germline lookup yields CDR1 DFQATT and CDR2 SNEGSKA (reference sequence). CDR3 size: 16 residues.

This clonotype was seen at least ten times. V is TRBV5-1 and J is TRBJ1-1, with 10 bases that match TRBD1. Germline lookup yields CDR1 SGHRS and CDR2 YFSETQ. V shed 5 bases, J shed 4 bases, and the junction held 5 bases outside the gene matches. The CDR3 covers 14 residues. CDR3 amino acids: CASSTGQGTTEAFF. CDR3 nucleotide sequence: TGCGCCAGCAGTACGGGACAGGGGACCACTGAAGCTTTCTTT.

As to this clonotype: This clone may be a read error of a much larger clone one base away. Here the CDR3 DNA reads TGTGCCAGCAGCCAAGGACAGGGTCGAGAAAAACCGTTTTTT. Protein: CASSQGQGREKPFF. The V call is TRBV14, the J call TRBJ1-4, with 7 bases that match TRBD1. The CDR3 has 14 amino acids. The V gene's germline CDR1 is SGHDN and CDR2 FVKESK.

To note about this clonotype: The junction departs from the called germline gene at one end, perhaps through a read error. J is TRBJ2-2 and V is TRBV3-1, with 8 bases that match TRBD2. The CDR3 sequence is 15 residues long. Looked up from germline, CDR1 is LGHDT and CDR2 is YNNKEL (reference sequence). Here the CDR3 reads CASSPGLEGTGEPFF. CDR3 DNA: TGTGCCAGCAGCCCGGGACTAGAGGGCACCGGGGAGCCGTTTTTT.

In its sample, this clonotype was seen many times. For the CDR3, the DNA is TGTGCCAGCAGTCCCTCTTGGCAGGACACTGAAGCTTTCTTT. Its translation is CASSPSWQDTEAFF. V and J are TRBV6-2 or TRBV6-3 and TRBJ1-1; no definite D call. The CDR3 is 14 residues long. Germline CDR1 MNHEY, CDR2 SVGEGT. Trimming pared 5 bases from V and 3 bases from J, leaving 13 bases between.